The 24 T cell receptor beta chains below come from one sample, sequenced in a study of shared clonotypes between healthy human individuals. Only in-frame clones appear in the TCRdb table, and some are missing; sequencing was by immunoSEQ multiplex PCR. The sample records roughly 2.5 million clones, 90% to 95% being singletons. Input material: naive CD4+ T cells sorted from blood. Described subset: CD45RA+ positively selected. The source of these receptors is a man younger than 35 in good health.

This chain's CDR3 is CASSEIGGGNYNEQFF. CDR3 bases: TGTGCCAGCTCCGAAATAGGCGGGGGGAATTACAATGAGCAGTTCTTC. V usage is TRBV2 and J usage is TRBJ2-1; TRBD2 aligns across 8 bases. With V trimmed by 8 bases and J by 4 bases, 13 bases remained unmatched. Per germline, CDR1 SNHLY and CDR2 FYNNEI. The length of the CDR3 is 16 residues.

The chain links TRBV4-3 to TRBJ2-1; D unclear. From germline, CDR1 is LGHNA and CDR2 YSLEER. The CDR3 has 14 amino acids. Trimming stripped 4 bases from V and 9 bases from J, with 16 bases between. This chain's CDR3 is CASSLQPSEGEQFF. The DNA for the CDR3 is TGCGCCAGCAGCCTCCAACCGAGCGAAGGTGAGCAGTTCTTC.

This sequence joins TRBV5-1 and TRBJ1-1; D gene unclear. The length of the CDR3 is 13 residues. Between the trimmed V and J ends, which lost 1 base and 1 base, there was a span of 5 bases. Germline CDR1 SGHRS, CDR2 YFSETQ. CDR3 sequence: CASSLIWNTEAFF. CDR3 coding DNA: TGCGCCAGCAGCTTGATTTGGAACACTGAAGCTTTCTTT.

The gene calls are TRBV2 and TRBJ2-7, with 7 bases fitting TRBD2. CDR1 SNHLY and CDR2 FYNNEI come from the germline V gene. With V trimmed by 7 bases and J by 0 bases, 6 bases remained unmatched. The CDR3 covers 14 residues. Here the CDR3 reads CASNLRDYSYEQYF. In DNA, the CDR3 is TGTGCCAGCAACCTCCGGGACTACTCCTACGAGCAGTACTTC.

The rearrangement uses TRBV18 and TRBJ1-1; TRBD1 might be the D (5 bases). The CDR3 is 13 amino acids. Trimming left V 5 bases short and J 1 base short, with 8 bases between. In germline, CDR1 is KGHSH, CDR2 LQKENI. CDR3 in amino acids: CASSTRGNTEAFF. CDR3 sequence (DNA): TGTGCCAGCTCAACGAGGGGGAACACTGAAGCTTTCTTT.

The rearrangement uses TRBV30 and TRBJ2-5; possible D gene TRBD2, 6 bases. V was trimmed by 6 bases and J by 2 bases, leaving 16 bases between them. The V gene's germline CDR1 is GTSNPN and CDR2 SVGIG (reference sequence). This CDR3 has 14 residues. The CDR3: CACNLIGGQETQYF. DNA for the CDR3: TGTGCCTGCAACCTGATCGGAGGGCAAGAGACCCAGTACTTC. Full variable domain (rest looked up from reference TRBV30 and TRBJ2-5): SQTIHQWPATLVQPVGSPLSLECTVEGTSNPNLYWYRQAAGRGLQLLFYSVGIGQISSEVPQNLSASRPQDRQFILSSKKLLLSDSGFYLCACNLIGGQETQYFGPGTRLLVL.

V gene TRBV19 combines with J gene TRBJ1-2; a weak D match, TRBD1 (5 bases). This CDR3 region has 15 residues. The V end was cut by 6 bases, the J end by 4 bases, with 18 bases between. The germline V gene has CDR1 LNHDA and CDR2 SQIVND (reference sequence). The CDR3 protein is CASSFSKTDLYGYTF. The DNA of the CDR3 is TGTGCCAGTAGCTTTTCGAAGACAGACCTCTATGGCTACACCTTC.

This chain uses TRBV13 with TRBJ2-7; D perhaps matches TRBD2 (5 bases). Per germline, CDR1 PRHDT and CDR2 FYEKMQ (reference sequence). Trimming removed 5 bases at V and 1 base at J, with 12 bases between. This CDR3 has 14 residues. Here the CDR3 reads CASSKPDSSYEQYF. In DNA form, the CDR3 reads TGTGCCAGCAGCAAGCCGGACTCTTCCTACGAGCAGTACTTC.

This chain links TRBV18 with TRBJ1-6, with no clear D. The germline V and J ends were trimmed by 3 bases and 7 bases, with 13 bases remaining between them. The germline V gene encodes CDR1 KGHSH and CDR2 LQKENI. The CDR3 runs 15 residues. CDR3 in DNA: TGTGCCAGCTCACCCGGGGTAGGAACCAATTCACCCCTCCACTTT. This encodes CASSPGVGTNSPLHF.

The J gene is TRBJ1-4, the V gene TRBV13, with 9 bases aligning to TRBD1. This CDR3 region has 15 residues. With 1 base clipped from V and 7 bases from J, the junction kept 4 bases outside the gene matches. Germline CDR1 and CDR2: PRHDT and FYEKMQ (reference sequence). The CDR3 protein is CASSLAGTGSEKLFF. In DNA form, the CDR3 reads TGTGCCAGCAGCTTAGCTGGGACAGGGAGTGAAAAACTGTTTTTT.

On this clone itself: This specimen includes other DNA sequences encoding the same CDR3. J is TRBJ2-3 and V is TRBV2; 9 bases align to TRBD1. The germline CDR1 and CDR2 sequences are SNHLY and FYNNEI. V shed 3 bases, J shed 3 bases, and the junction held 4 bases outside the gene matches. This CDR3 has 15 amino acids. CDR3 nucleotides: TGTGCCAGCAGTGAGGGACAGGGACGAACAGATACGCAGTATTTT. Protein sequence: CASSEGQGRTDTQYF.

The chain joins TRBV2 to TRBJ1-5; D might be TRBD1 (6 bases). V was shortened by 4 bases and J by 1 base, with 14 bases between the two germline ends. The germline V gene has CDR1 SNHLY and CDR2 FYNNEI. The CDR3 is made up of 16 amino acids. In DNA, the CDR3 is TGTGCCAGCAGTGGGAATCAGGGGAGCAGCAATCAGCCCCAGCATTTT. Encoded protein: CASSGNQGSSNQPQHF. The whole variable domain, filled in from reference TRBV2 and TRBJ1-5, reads EPEVTQTPSHQVTQMGQEVILRCVPISNHLYFYWYRQILGQKVEFLVSFYNNEISEKSEIFDDQFSVERPDGSNFTLKIRSTKLEDSAMYFCASSGNQGSSNQPQHFGDGTRLSIL.

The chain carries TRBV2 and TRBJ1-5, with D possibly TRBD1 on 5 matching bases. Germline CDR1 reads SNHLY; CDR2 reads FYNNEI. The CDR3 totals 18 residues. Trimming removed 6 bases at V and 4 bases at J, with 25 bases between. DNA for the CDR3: TGTGCCAGCAGGGCGACGGCGGGCGGTGGCAGGGAGAATCAGCCCCAGCATTTT. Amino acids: CASRATAGGGRENQPQHF.

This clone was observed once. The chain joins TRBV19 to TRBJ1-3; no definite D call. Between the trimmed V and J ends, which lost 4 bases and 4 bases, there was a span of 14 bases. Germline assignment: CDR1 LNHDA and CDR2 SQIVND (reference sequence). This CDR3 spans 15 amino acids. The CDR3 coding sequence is TGTGCCAGTAGTAGCCGACCCGATCCCGGAAACACCATATATTTT. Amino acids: CASSSRPDPGNTIYF.

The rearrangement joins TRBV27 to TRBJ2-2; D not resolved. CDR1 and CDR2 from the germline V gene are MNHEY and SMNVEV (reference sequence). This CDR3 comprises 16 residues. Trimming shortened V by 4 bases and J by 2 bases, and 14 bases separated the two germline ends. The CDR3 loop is CASSSYLRANTGELFF. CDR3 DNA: TGTGCCAGCAGTTCCTATCTGAGAGCCAACACCGGGGAGCTGTTTTTT.

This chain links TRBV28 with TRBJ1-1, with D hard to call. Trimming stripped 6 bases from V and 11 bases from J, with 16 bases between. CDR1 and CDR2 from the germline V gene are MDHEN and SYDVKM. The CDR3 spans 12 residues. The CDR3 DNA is TGTGCCAGCAGCCATGCTCCGGGAAGGGCTTTCTTT. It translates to CASSHAPGRAFF.

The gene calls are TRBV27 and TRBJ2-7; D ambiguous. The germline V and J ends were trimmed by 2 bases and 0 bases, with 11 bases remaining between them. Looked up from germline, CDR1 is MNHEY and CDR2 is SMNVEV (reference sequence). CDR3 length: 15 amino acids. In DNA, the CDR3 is TGTGCCAGCAGTTTACCGGGTAAATCCTCCTACGAGCAGTACTTC. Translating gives CASSLPGKSSYEQYF.

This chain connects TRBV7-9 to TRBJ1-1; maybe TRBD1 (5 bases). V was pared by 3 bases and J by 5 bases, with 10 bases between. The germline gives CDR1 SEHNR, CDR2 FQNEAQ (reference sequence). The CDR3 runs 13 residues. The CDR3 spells CASSFGGGTEAFF. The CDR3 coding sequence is TGTGCCAGCAGCTTCGGGGGAGGGACTGAAGCTTTCTTT.

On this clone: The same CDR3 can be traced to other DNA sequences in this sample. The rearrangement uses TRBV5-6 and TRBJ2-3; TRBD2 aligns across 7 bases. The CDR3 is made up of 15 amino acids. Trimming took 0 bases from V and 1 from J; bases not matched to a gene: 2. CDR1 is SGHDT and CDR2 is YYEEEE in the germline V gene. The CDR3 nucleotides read TGTGCCAGCAGCTTGGCTCGGGGGGGCACAGATACGCAGTATTTT. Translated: CASSLARGGTDTQYF.

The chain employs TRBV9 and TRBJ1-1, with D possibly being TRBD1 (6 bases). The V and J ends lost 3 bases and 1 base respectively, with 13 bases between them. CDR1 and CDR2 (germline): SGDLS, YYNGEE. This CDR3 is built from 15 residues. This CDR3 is CASSARGRPNTEAFF. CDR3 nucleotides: TGTGCCAGCAGCGCTAGGGGGAGACCGAACACTGAAGCTTTCTTT.

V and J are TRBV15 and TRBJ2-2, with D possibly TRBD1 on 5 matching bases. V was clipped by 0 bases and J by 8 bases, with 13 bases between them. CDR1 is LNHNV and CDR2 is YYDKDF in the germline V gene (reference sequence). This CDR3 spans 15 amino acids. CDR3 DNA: TGTGCCACCAGCAGAGATCTGTTAGGGGCAGGGGAGCTGTTTTTT. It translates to CATSRDLLGAGELFF.

CDR3 coding DNA: TGTGCCAGTAGCCCGGGGAGGGGGCATTCTCAGCCCCAGCATTTT. Its protein is CASSPGRGHSQPQHF. The chain recombines TRBV19 with TRBJ1-5; 7 nucleotides match TRBD1. The length of the CDR3 is 15 residues. V was clipped by 6 bases and J by 6 bases; unmatched bases: 11. Germline V gene sequence: CDR1 LNHDA, CDR2 SQIVND (reference sequence).

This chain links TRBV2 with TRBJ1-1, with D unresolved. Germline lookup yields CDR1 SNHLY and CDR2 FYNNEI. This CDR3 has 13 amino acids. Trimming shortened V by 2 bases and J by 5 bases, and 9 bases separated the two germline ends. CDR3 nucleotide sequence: TGTGCCAGCAGTGAAATGAGGTGGACTGAAGCTTTCTTT. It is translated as CASSEMRWTEAFF.

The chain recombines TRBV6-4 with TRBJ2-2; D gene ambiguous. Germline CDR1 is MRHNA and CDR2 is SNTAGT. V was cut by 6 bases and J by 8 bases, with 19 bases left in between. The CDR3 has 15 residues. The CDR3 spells CASSPHHGSSGELFF. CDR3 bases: TGTGCCAGCAGCCCCCACCATGGCAGTAGTGGGGAGCTGTTTTTT.